A single sample is the source of the 15 T cell receptor beta chains below, sequenced in a study of Graves' ophthalmopathy and Graves' hyperthyroidism. Amplifying from RNA transcripts, the study obtained TCR beta CDR3 regions. In the first round, RT-PCR was carried out with HTBI primers, and a multiplex PCR formed the second round. TCRdb analysed the multiplex PCR reads with MiXCR anew, one entry per CDR3 protein. The table has 600,000 to 950,000 distinct CDR3 sequences, around 40% seen once. The material sequenced was peripheral blood. The receptors originated from an adult man with Graves' ophthalmopathy.

The V and J genes are TRBV7-9 and TRBJ2-2, with D hard to call. V gave up 11 bases and J gave up 4 bases, with 17 bases separating them. Looked up from germline, CDR1 is SEHNR and CDR2 is FQNEAQ (reference sequence). The CDR3 totals 14 residues. CDR3 residues: CAWSPRTRTGELFF. Here the CDR3 DNA reads TGTGCCTGGAGTCCCCGGACCCGCACCGGGGAGCTGTTTTTT.

This sequence joins TRBV18 and TRBJ2-7; 13 nucleotides match TRBD2. Germline CDR1 KGHSH, CDR2 LQKENI. The CDR3 contains 18 residues. J gave up 4 bases and V 4 bases, and 13 bases lay outside the gene matches. The CDR3 loop reads CASSQKPGLAGVWYEQYF. CDR3 nucleotides: TGTGCCAGCTCACAGAAGCCCGGACTAGCGGGAGTCTGGTACGAGCAGTACTTC.

The rearrangement joins TRBV7-6 to TRBJ1-1; no reliable D call. Germline lookup yields CDR1 SGHVS and CDR2 FNYEAQ. The CDR3 runs to 13 residues. The V and J ends lost 1 base and 6 bases respectively, with 9 bases between them. The CDR3 loop is CASSLGGRAEAFF. The CDR3 nucleotides read TGTGCCAGCAGCTTAGGCGGTAGGGCTGAAGCTTTCTTT. The entire variable domain, with the rest obtained from reference TRBV7-6 and TRBJ1-1, is as follows: GAGVSQSPRYKVTKRGQDVALRCDPISGHVSLYWYRQALGQGPEFLTYFNYEAQQDKSGLPNDRFSAERPEGSISTLTIQRTEQRDSAMYRCASSLGGRAEAFFGQGTRLTVV.

V usage is TRBV20-1 and J usage is TRBJ1-3; D gene uncertain. V lost 1 base, J lost 0 bases, and 13 bases lay in between. Germline-derived CDR1 and CDR2 are DFQATT and SNEGSKA (reference sequence). The CDR3 consists of 16 residues. The CDR3: CSARVSGMSSGNTIYF. DNA of the CDR3: TGCAGTGCTAGAGTGTCGGGGATGAGCTCTGGAAACACCATATATTTT.

V usage is TRBV7-9 and J usage is TRBJ2-2; 9 nucleotides line up with TRBD1. CDR3 size: 15 residues. CDR1 SEHNR and CDR2 FQNEAQ come from the germline V gene (reference sequence). The trim removed 4 bases at V and 7 bases at J, leaving 7 bases unmatched. CDR3 sequence reads: CASSSTGGAGGELFF. CDR3 DNA sequence: TGTGCCAGCAGCTCAACAGGGGGCGCCGGCGGGGAGCTGTTTTTT.

This clonotype appeared a few times. The V gene is TRBV4-2, the J gene TRBJ2-7; no clear D gene. Between the trimmed V and J ends, which lost 1 base and 2 bases, there was a span of 9 bases. Germline lookup yields CDR1 LGHNA and CDR2 YNFKEQ. This CDR3 is 14 amino acids long. The CDR3 coding sequence is TGTGCCAGCAGCCAAGCCGGCGGCACCTACGAGCAGTACTTC. Its protein product is CASSQAGGTYEQYF.

This clonotype was observed many times. The chain joins TRBV12-3 or TRBV12-4 to TRBJ1-6; D call uncertain. This CDR3 contains 14 residues. Trimming took 6 bases from V and 8 from J, leaving 14 bases between them. The CDR3: CASRWEQIDSPLHF. The CDR3 DNA follows: TGTGCCAGCAGATGGGAGCAGATAGATTCACCCCTCCACTTT.

The CDR3 region is CASRPTGGAQPQHF. CDR3 coding DNA: TGTGCCAGCAGGCCTACCGGGGGAGCTCAGCCCCAGCATTTT. This chain uses TRBV24-1 with TRBJ1-5, with TRBD1 as a possible D gene (5 bases). The CDR3 has 14 amino acids. V was pared by 11 bases and J by 6 bases, with 19 bases between. Germline values: CDR1 KGHDR, CDR2 SFDVKD.

The rearrangement links TRBV10-3 to TRBJ1-5; weak D call: TRBD1 (6 bases). This CDR3 has 15 amino acids. Germline V gives CDR1 ENHRY, CDR2 SYGVKD. Trimming left V 4 bases short and J 6 bases short, with 16 bases between. The CDR3 here is CAISARRGAGQPQHF. The CDR3 bases are TGTGCCATCAGTGCTAGGCGGGGGGCGGGTCAGCCCCAGCATTTT.

This chain uses TRBV15 with TRBJ1-2; 7 bases are shared with TRBD1. J was trimmed by 4 bases and V by 1 base; bases with no gene match: 9. In germline, CDR1 is LNHNV, CDR2 YYDKDF (reference sequence). CDR3 size: 16 residues. The CDR3 bases are TGTGCCACCAGCAGAGGGACAGGAGAAAACCCCTATGGCTACACCTTC. Protein sequence: CATSRGTGENPYGYTF.

This clonotype came up many times. This chain connects TRBV9 to TRBJ1-2; TRBD1 agrees at 7 bases. CDR3 length: 13 residues. Trimming at V came to 1 base and at J to 7 bases, leaving 4 bases not matched to a gene. The V gene's germline CDR1 is SGDLS and CDR2 YYNGEE. CDR3 region: CASSVTPGGGYTF. CDR3 DNA sequence: TGTGCCAGCAGCGTAACCCCAGGGGGTGGCTACACCTTC.

CDR3 protein: CASGLGTFPHNEKLFF. The DNA for the CDR3 is TGTGCTAGTGGTCTAGGGACCTTTCCCCACAATGAAAAACTGTTTTTT. The chain employs TRBV16 and TRBJ1-4; perhaps TRBD1 as D (5 bases). Germline CDR1 reads KGHSY; CDR2 reads FQNENV. The CDR3 is 16 amino acids.

The chain joins TRBV20-1 to TRBJ2-5; D unclear. The CDR3 contains 14 residues. The V end lost 3 bases, the J end lost 9 bases, and 20 bases lay between the germline ends. Per germline, CDR1 DFQATT and CDR2 SNEGSKA (reference sequence). The CDR3 DNA reads TGCAGTGCTAGTGGCAGGATGAGCAATCAGCCCCAGTACTTC. Residues: CSASGRMSNQPQYF.

This chain links TRBV24-1 with TRBJ1-1; the D gene is possibly TRBD1 (6 bases). There are 13 residues in the CDR3. Trimming took off 2 bases at V and 10 bases at J, with 13 bases between the two ends. The germline V gene encodes CDR1 KGHDR and CDR2 SFDVKD. Here the CDR3 DNA reads TGTGCCACCAGTGATTATACAGGGTTAGGAGCTTTCTTT. Its translation is CATSDYTGLGAFF.

This clonotype occurred once. The chain has TRBV25-1 and TRBJ2-2, with TRBD2 identical over 15 bases. The CDR3 is 18 amino acids. CDR1 is MGHDK, CDR2 SYGVNS, per germline. Germline trimming cut 6 bases from V and 6 bases from J; bases unmatched to any gene: 11. In DNA form, the CDR3 reads TGTGCCAGCAGAGGACTAGCGGGAGGGTCACGGTCGGCCGGGGAGCTGTTTTTT. Translating it yields CASRGLAGGSRSAGELFF.